The 31 T cell receptor beta chains presented below share a single source sample, sequenced in a study of cytomegalovirus exposure and HLA in healthy donors. The PCR employed 60 Vbeta primers together with 13 Jbeta primers. Libraries were prepared by immunoSEQ multiplex PCR; TCRdb keeps only in-frame clonotypes and omits some of them. The sample has 150,000 to 200,000 clones, more than 80% seen once; the top ten hold more than 4%. Sequencing was done on a sample of PBMCs. The receptors come from a man in his late teens or twenties in good health and CMV-seronegative.

This rearrangement joins TRBV7-6 to TRBJ2-5; 9 bases align to TRBD2. Germline CDR1 is SGHVS and CDR2 is FNYEAQ. The CDR3 covers 16 residues. V lost 4 bases, J lost 4 bases, and 10 bases stayed unmatched. CDR3 sequence: CASSWIRGGARETQYF. The CDR3 DNA reads TGTGCCAGCAGCTGGATTCGCGGGGGGGCCCGAGAGACCCAGTACTTC.

The chain is built from TRBV1 and TRBJ2-7; no check of the table's D call, TRBD2, against the DNA was made. TRBV1 is described as a pseudogene. The CDR3 totals 17 residues. The CDR3 loop is CTGSQEMTAGGPYEQYF. In DNA, the CDR3 is TGCACCGGCAGCCAAGAGATGACAGCGGGAGGCCCCTACGAGCAGTACTTC.

This clone was seen a handful of times. This rearrangement joins TRBV19 to TRBJ1-3, with D unresolved. This CDR3 comprises 16 residues. Germline assignment: CDR1 LNHDA and CDR2 SQIVND (reference sequence). V was trimmed by 5 bases and J by 6 bases, leaving 20 bases between them. In DNA form, the CDR3 reads TGTGCCAGTAGTGCGGCGGAGAAGTGGAGGATAAACACCATATATTTT. Translation: CASSAAEKWRINTIYF.

This chain links TRBV6-5 with TRBJ1-2; the D gene is possibly TRBD1 (5 bases). Deletions cut 0 bases from V and 4 bases from J, with 12 bases between. The CDR3 spans 15 residues. CDR1 and CDR2 from the germline V gene are MNHEY and SVGAGI. Here the CDR3 reads CASSYSSGQGYGYTF. DNA for the CDR3: TGTGCCAGCAGTTACTCATCCGGCCAGGGCTATGGCTACACCTTC.

This sequence joins TRBV2 and TRBJ2-2; 8 bases are a match to TRBD1. With V trimmed by 6 bases and J by 4 bases, 4 bases remained unmatched. Germline loops: CDR1 SNHLY, CDR2 FYNNEI. The CDR3 has 14 amino acids. The CDR3 DNA follows: TGTGCCAGCAGCGGACAGGGCCGCACCGGGGAGCTGTTTTTT. It is translated as CASSGQGRTGELFF.

The chain has TRBV5-5 and TRBJ2-7; the match to TRBD1 covers 9 bases. V shed 5 bases and J 0 bases; nucleotides not matched to a gene: 15. Germline values: CDR1 SGHKS, CDR2 YYEKEE (reference sequence). CDR3 length: 18 residues. The chain's CDR3 is CASSNLFRDRVSSYEQYF. In DNA form, the CDR3 reads TGTGCCAGCAGTAACCTATTCCGGGACAGGGTTAGCTCCTACGAGCAGTACTTC.

This clone was counted a few times. The genes are TRBV21-1 and TRBJ1-1; the listed D gene, TRBD1, was not tested against the DNA. TRBV21-1 constitutes a pseudogene. The CDR3 spans 16 residues. CDR3 amino acids: CASISCCRGMNTEAFF. DNA of the CDR3: TGTGCCAGCATCTCATGCTGTAGGGGAATGAACACTGAAGCTTTCTTT.

This rearrangement joins TRBV29-1 to TRBJ1-2, with TRBD1 as a possible D gene (5 bases). Looked up from germline, CDR1 is SQVTM and CDR2 is ANQGSEA. V was shortened by 6 bases and J by 7 bases, with 18 bases between the two germline ends. CDR3 length equals 13 residues. This CDR3 reads CSVWDSFQGGYTF. The CDR3 coding sequence is TGCAGCGTCTGGGACTCGTTTCAGGGTGGCTACACCTTC.

The rearrangement uses TRBV2 and TRBJ2-2, with D perhaps TRBD1 (5 bases). The V gene lost 1 base and the J gene lost 6 bases, with 12 bases spanning the gap. Germline V CDR1 and CDR2: SNHLY, FYNNEI. The CDR3 is 15 amino acids. The CDR3 DNA reads TGTGCCAGCAGTGAAGAGGCAGGGTACGCCGGGGAGCTGTTTTTT. Translating it yields CASSEEAGYAGELFF.

V gene TRBV28 combines with J gene TRBJ2-7; 7 bases fit TRBD2. The CDR3 consists of 13 residues. Germline values: CDR1 MDHEN, CDR2 SYDVKM. Unmatched junction bases numbered 4, after V lost 2 bases and J lost 6 bases. The CDR3 bases are TGTGCCAGCAGTTTAGGGGGGGTTTCCGAGCAGTACTTC. This encodes CASSLGGVSEQYF.

This clone appeared once. This chain links TRBV5-1 with TRBJ2-5; possibly TRBD1 for D (6 bases). Matching the DNA end better, TRBJ2-7 makes the J call doubtful. CDR3 size: 12 residues. CDR1 is SGHRS and CDR2 is YFSETQ in the germline V gene. CDR3 sequence: CASSSGVYEQYF. The DNA of the CDR3 is TGCGCCAGCAGCTCAGGGGTATACGAGCAGTACTTC.

The genes are TRBV4-3 and TRBJ2-5, with TRBD2 identical over 10 bases. V was pared by 1 base and J by 5 bases, with 10 bases of the junction left unmatched. CDR3 length equals 17 residues. Germline V gene sequence: CDR1 LGHNA, CDR2 YSLEER. The CDR3 reads CASSQVSSGSRRETQYF. The DNA for the CDR3 is TGCGCCAGCAGCCAAGTTTCTAGCGGGAGCCGTCGGGAGACCCAGTACTTC.

This chain links TRBV15 with TRBJ2-3, with D unresolved. Trimming shortened V by 3 bases and J by 14 bases, and 15 bases separated the two germline ends. CDR1 and CDR2 from the germline V gene are LNHNV and YYDKDF (reference sequence). The CDR3 spans 12 residues. CDR3: CATSRTAQSLYF. CDR3 DNA: TGTGCCACCAGCAGGACTGCTCAATCGTTGTATTTT.

The chain couples TRBV7-9 to TRBJ1-1, with TRBD1 matching 9 bases. CDR3 length: 16 residues. Germline V gives CDR1 SEHNR, CDR2 FQNEAQ (reference sequence). J lost 3 bases, V lost 4 bases, and 9 bases had no gene match. CDR3 amino acids: CASSWMNRGPYTEAFF. CDR3 bases: TGTGCCAGCAGCTGGATGAACAGGGGGCCCTACACTGAAGCTTTCTTT.

The chain is built from TRBV28 and TRBJ1-5; D not resolved. The CDR3 is 15 residues long. Germline CDR1 is MDHEN and CDR2 is SYDVKM. V was pared by 5 bases and J by 7 bases, with 18 bases between. The CDR3 DNA follows: TGTGCCAGCAGTCTGCCTGAAGCCGAGGGCCAGCCCCAGCATTTT. This codes for CASSLPEAEGQPQHF.

The chain recombines TRBV10-1 with TRBJ2-2; 9 positions match TRBD1. The CDR3 has 15 amino acids. Germline lookup yields CDR1 WNHNN and CDR2 SYGVQD (reference sequence). J was trimmed by 4 bases and V by 2 bases; bases with no gene match: 2. This chain's CDR3 is CASSEDRGITGELFF. The CDR3 DNA reads as TGCGCCAGCAGTGAGGACAGGGGGATCACCGGGGAGCTGTTTTTT.

This clone came up once. V is TRBV28 and J is TRBJ2-1, with 7 bases identical to TRBD2. This CDR3 is built from 14 residues. V lost 2 bases, J lost 7 bases, and 5 bases stayed unmatched. CDR1 MDHEN and CDR2 SYDVKM come from the germline V gene. CDR3 protein: CASSLGGLRNEQFF. CDR3 nucleotide sequence: TGTGCCAGCAGTTTAGGGGGACTACGAAATGAGCAGTTCTTC.

V is TRBV7-6 and J is TRBJ1-2, with TRBD1 as a possible D gene (5 bases). V was pared by 5 bases and J by 4 bases, with 14 bases between. This CDR3 region has 14 residues. CDR1 SGHVS and CDR2 FNYEAQ come from the germline V gene. The CDR3 nucleotides are TGTGCCAGCAGCCCCCGGGAGGGGCCCTATGGCTACACCTTC. Translating it yields CASSPREGPYGYTF.

This chain uses TRBV4-1 with TRBJ1-2; 12 bases match TRBD1. The V and J ends lost 0 bases and 1 base, in that order; junction bases with no gene match: 9. The CDR3 extends over 19 amino acids. Germline loops: CDR1 MGHRA, CDR2 YSYEKL. CDR3 amino acids: CASSQDRGQGAWGNYGYTF. CDR3 DNA: TGCGCCAGCAGCCAAGATCGGGGACAGGGGGCTTGGGGTAACTATGGCTACACCTTC.

This clone appeared once. The rearrangement links TRBV7-9 to TRBJ2-7; the match to TRBD2 covers 7 bases. CDR1 SEHNR and CDR2 FQNEAQ come from the germline V gene (reference sequence). This CDR3 contains 16 residues. Trimming cost V 0 bases and J 0 bases; bases outside gene matches: 5. In DNA form, the CDR3 reads TGTGCCAGCAGCTTAGCAGGGCTAGCGGCCTCCTACGAGCAGTACTTC. This translates into CASSLAGLAASYEQYF.

This rearrangement joins TRBV19 to TRBJ2-2; D is unclear. In germline, CDR1 is LNHDA, CDR2 SQIVND (reference sequence). Trimming pared 4 bases from V and 1 base from J, leaving 4 bases between. The CDR3 consists of 13 residues. The CDR3 nucleotides read TGTGCCAGTAGTAGGCAGAACACCGGGGAGCTGTTTTTT. Translated: CASSRQNTGELFF.

This sequence joins TRBV29-1 and TRBJ2-3; 10 nucleotides align to TRBD1. J was trimmed by 4 bases and V by 7 bases; bases with no gene match: 14. CDR3 size: 16 residues. Germline V gene sequence: CDR1 SQVTM, CDR2 ANQGSEA. The CDR3 coding sequence is TGCAGCGCCAACATACACAACGGACAGGGGGCAGATACGCAGTATTTT. Translation gives CSANIHNGQGADTQYF.

V is TRBV6-5 and J is TRBJ1-6; no firm D call. CDR1 is MNHEY and CDR2 is SVGAGI in the germline V gene. The CDR3 covers 14 residues. V lost 2 bases, J lost 9 bases, and 11 bases lay in between. The CDR3 loop is CASSYTSGSSPLHF. The DNA for the CDR3 is TGTGCCAGCAGTTACACGTCTGGGAGTTCACCCCTCCACTTT.

The chain combines TRBV6-4 with TRBJ2-1, with 11 bases lining up with TRBD2. Germline-derived CDR1 and CDR2 are MRHNA and SNTAGT. J lost 6 bases, V lost 5 bases, and 6 bases had no gene match. This CDR3 region has 15 residues. The CDR3 spells CASSPLAGVGNEQFF. The CDR3 DNA is TGTGCCAGCAGTCCACTAGCGGGAGTAGGCAATGAGCAGTTCTTC.

Here the CDR3 DNA reads TGTGCCAGCAGCCAACGAGGGGGCCTTATGAACACTGAAGCTTTCTTT. Amino acids: CASSQRGGLMNTEAFF. The chain uses TRBV14 and TRBJ1-1, with 7 bases lining up with TRBD1. Per the germline V gene, CDR1 is SGHDN and CDR2 is FVKESK. This CDR3 is 16 amino acids long. The V segment lost 2 bases and the J segment 0 bases; nucleotides outside the gene matches: 6.

The gene calls are TRBV28 and TRBJ2-5, with D possibly TRBD2 on 5 matching bases. The CDR3 runs 16 residues. In germline, CDR1 is MDHEN, CDR2 SYDVKM. The V and J ends lost 6 bases and 5 bases respectively, with 22 bases between them. CDR3 in amino acids: CASRKEGSQMLETQYF. As DNA, the CDR3 is TGTGCCAGCAGGAAAGAGGGCAGTCAAATGTTGGAGACCCAGTACTTC.

The chain recombines TRBV5-6 with TRBJ2-7; 13 positions match TRBD2. From germline, CDR1 is SGHDT and CDR2 YYEEEE. The CDR3 extends over 12 amino acids. With 10 bases clipped from V and 7 bases from J, the junction kept 5 bases outside the gene matches. The DNA of the CDR3 is TGTGCCGGAGGACTAGCGGGAGATGAGCAGTACTTC. Its protein product is CAGGLAGDEQYF.

The genes are TRBV30 and TRBJ2-3, with D possibly being TRBD1 (6 bases). Trimming stripped 0 bases from V and 1 base from J, with 8 bases between. The CDR3 is 14 amino acids. The V gene's germline CDR1 is GTSNPN and CDR2 SVGIG (reference sequence). CDR3: CAWSVRQGTDTQYF. In DNA form, the CDR3 reads TGTGCCTGGAGTGTCCGACAGGGCACAGATACGCAGTATTTT. Full variable domain (outside the CDR3, taken from reference TRBV30 and TRBJ2-3): SQTIHQWPATLVQPVGSPLSLECTVEGTSNPNLYWYRQAAGRGLQLLFYSVGIGQISSEVPQNLSASRPQDRQFILSSKKLLLSDSGFYLCAWSVRQGTDTQYFGPGTRLTVL.

In its sample, this clone was seen once. The rearrangement joins TRBV7-9 to TRBJ1-1; 7 bases agree with TRBD1. The CDR3 has 12 residues. Germline CDR1 is SEHNR and CDR2 is FQNEAQ (reference sequence). The J segment lost 5 bases and the V segment lost 4 bases, leaving 1 base of the junction unmatched. The CDR3 nucleotides read TGTGCCAGCAGCTCAGGGGGGACTGAAGCTTTCTTT. Its translation: CASSSGGTEAFF.

The V gene is TRBV18, the J gene TRBJ2-2, with TRBD1 matching 9 bases. The junction had 3 bases not matched to a gene; V was cut back by 5 bases and J by 5 bases. Germline CDR1 KGHSH, CDR2 LQKENI. CDR3 size: 14 residues. The CDR3 nucleotides are TGTGCCAGCTCAGCGGGACAGGGAACCGGGGAGCTGTTTTTT. This gives the protein CASSAGQGTGELFF. Full variable domain (rest looked up from reference TRBV18 and TRBJ2-2): NAGVMQNPRHLVRRRGQEARLRCSPMKGHSHVYWYRQLPEEGLKFMVYLQKENIIDESGMPKERFSAEFPKEGPSILRIQQVVRGDSAAYFCASSAGQGTGELFFGEGSRLTVL.

The chain recombines TRBV19 with TRBJ1-4, with 9 bases aligning to TRBD1. Germline V gene data show CDR1 as LNHDA and CDR2 as SQIVND (reference sequence). The CDR3 sequence is 14 residues long. Losses at the gene ends were 8 bases for V and 8 bases for J; bases not matched to a gene: 9. This chain's CDR3 is CASRRWDRDEKLFF. The CDR3, as DNA: TGTGCCAGTCGTCGATGGGACAGGGACGAAAAACTGTTTTTT.